This T cell receptor (beta chain) was recovered during a study of cytomegalovirus exposure and HLA in healthy donors. Looking at the study overall: Some 80 million unique TCR sequences came from HLA-typed donors in an early release. Notes on the study in general: The listing of 150 to 200 TCR beta chains classed them as cytomegalovirus-associated. A later analysis linked 15,000 to 20,000 TCR beta sequences to HLA alleles at 0.05 false discovery rate. Excluded: some indistinguishable V segments such as TRBV6-2 and TRBV6-3.

PCR amplification relied on 60 Vbeta primers (plus 13 Jbeta primers). Data came from immunoSEQ multiplex PCR; TCRdb stores just in-frame clones and leaves some out. The sample contains about 140,000 clones, approximately 82% of which appear only once. This clone was counted a few times. Its cognate antigen is unknown. This CDR3 comprises 15 residues. J was trimmed by 2 bases and V by 2 bases; bases with no gene match: 1. Germline assignment: CDR1 MGHRA and CDR2 YSYEKL. This rearrangement joins TRBV4-1 to TRBJ2-3; 10 bases are shared with TRBD2. Sample: PBMCs. The receptor was derived from a woman aged 35 to 49 in good health and CMV-seronegative. The CDR3 loop reads CASSQLAGDTDTQYF. DNA for the CDR3: TGCGCCAGCAGCCAACTAGCGGGAGACACAGATACGCAGTATTTT.